The next 20 T cell receptor beta chains were all read from a single sample in a study of T cells in Graves' hyperthyroidism and ophthalmopathy. From RNA transcripts, TCR beta CDR3 regions were amplified. An initial round of RT-PCR targeting the TCR CDR3 relied on the HTBI primer set. In TCRdb, the multiplex PCR reads were re-called with MiXCR into one record per CDR3 protein. The sample yields roughly 240,000 distinct CDR3 sequences, about 24% seen once. Sequencing was done on a sample of blood. The receptors were gathered from a woman aged 40 to 55 with Graves' ophthalmopathy.

This clonotype was observed many times. This chain links TRBV6-5 with TRBJ1-2; the D is unclear. This CDR3 is 14 amino acids long. The germline CDR1 and CDR2 sequences are MNHEY and SVGAGI. V was cut by 2 bases and J by 8 bases, with 15 bases left in between. This chain's CDR3 is CASSYGTGRGGYTF. CDR3 nucleotides: TGTGCCAGCAGTTACGGTACGGGCCGGGGAGGCTACACCTTC.

This clonotype was seen a few times. V is TRBV18 and J is TRBJ1-2; the D gene is possibly TRBD1 (5 bases). The V end was cut by 4 bases, the J end by 10 bases, with 13 bases between. This CDR3 is 12 amino acids long. Germline lookup yields CDR1 KGHSH and CDR2 LQKENI. The CDR3 protein is CASSRAGGAYTF. CDR3 sequence (DNA): TGTGCCAGCTCACGGGCCGGGGGAGCCTACACCTTC.

The sample holds many counts of this clonotype. Written as DNA, the CDR3 is TGCGCCAGCAGCCAATCCGGGACTAACACTGAAGCTTTCTTT. This translates into CASSQSGTNTEAFF. The gene calls are TRBV4-1 and TRBJ1-1; D is possibly TRBD1 (5 bases). Germline CDR1 and CDR2: MGHRA and YSYEKL. V was cut by 2 bases and J by 2 bases, with 9 bases left in between. The CDR3 has 14 amino acids.

This clonotype was recorded many times. The chain uses TRBV20-1 and TRBJ1-1; a weak D match, TRBD1 (6 bases). V lost 5 bases and J lost 6, with 19 bases in between. Germline CDR1 is DFQATT and CDR2 is SNEGSKA (reference sequence). The CDR3 is 14 amino acids. The CDR3 reads CSASTSGALPEAFF. CDR3 DNA: TGCAGTGCTTCAACATCAGGGGCGCTTCCTGAAGCTTTCTTT.

The chain joins TRBV20-1 to TRBJ1-1; no clear D. The CDR3 is 13 amino acids. Trimming cost V 2 bases and J 2 bases, with 9 bases left between them. CDR1 is DFQATT, CDR2 SNEGSKA, per germline (reference sequence). This chain's CDR3 is CSARYKANTEAFF. DNA for the CDR3: TGCAGTGCTAGATACAAAGCTAACACTGAAGCTTTCTTT.

This clonotype was found many times. The junction does not match germline at one end; this may be a read error. CDR3 DNA sequence: TGCACCCACCTCAAGGGGACAGGGTGGTTCCAGCCCCAGCACTTT. It is translated as CTHLKGTGWFQPQHF. The chain has TRBV29-1 and TRBJ1-5; TRBD1 matches 9 bases. The CDR3 spans 15 residues. Looked up from germline, CDR1 is SQVTM and CDR2 is ANQGSEA. Full variable domain (rest looked up from reference TRBV29-1 and TRBJ1-5): SAVISQKPSRDICQRGTSLTIQCQVDSQVTMMFWYRQQPGQSLTLIATANQGSEATYESGFVIDKFPISRPNLTFSTLTVSNMSPEDSSIYLCTHLKGTGWFQPQHFGDGTRLSIL.

The sample holds many counts of this clonotype. The chain has TRBV20-1 and TRBJ2-7; D remains unclear. The CDR3 is 14 amino acids. V lost 2 bases and J 2 bases, leaving 13 bases between the germline ends. From germline, CDR1 is DFQATT and CDR2 SNEGSKA (reference sequence). The CDR3 region has the DNA TGCAGTGCTAGAATGGTAGCCGGAGCCTACGAGCAGTACTTC. This encodes CSARMVAGAYEQYF.

This clonotype has ten or more counts. The genes are TRBV7-9 and TRBJ1-5, with 7 bases identical to TRBD1. The CDR3 runs to 15 residues. Germline values: CDR1 SEHNR, CDR2 FQNEAQ (reference sequence). V lost 3 bases to trimming and J lost 3 bases; unmatched junction nucleotides: 5. CDR3 loop: CASSLQGVDNQPQHF. In DNA, the CDR3 is TGTGCCAGCAGCTTGCAGGGGGTCGACAATCAGCCCCAGCATTTT.

This clonotype was picked up many times. This chain links TRBV20-1 with TRBJ2-7; D might be TRBD1 or TRBD2, each matching 5 bases. The CDR3 spans 11 residues. V dropped 5 bases and J dropped 6 bases, with 11 bases sitting between them. Germline V gene sequence: CDR1 DFQATT, CDR2 SNEGSKA (reference sequence). CDR3 residues: CSAGTIREQYF. In nucleotides, the CDR3 is TGCAGTGCTGGGACCATTCGCGAGCAGTACTTC.

V gene TRBV30 combines with J gene TRBJ2-3; D not certain. The CDR3 contains 11 residues. Germline CDR1 is GTSNPN and CDR2 is SVGIG (reference sequence). Trimming removed 4 bases at V and 3 bases at J, with 5 bases between. Written as DNA, the CDR3 is TGTGCCTGGACATATACAGATACGCAGTATTTT. Translation: CAWTYTDTQYF.

This clonotype was seen at least ten times. One junction end disagrees with the germline gene, perhaps due to a read error. V usage is TRBV7-7 and J usage is TRBJ2-7; TRBD2 matches at 8 bases. Per germline, CDR1 SSHAT and CDR2 FNYEAQ (reference sequence). The CDR3 loop spans 15 amino acids. CDR3 region: CASSLTASGYSEQYF. In DNA, the CDR3 is TGTGCTAGCAGCTTAACTGCTAGCGGGTACAGCGAGCAGTACTTC.

The sample holds many counts of this clonotype. The chain carries TRBV10-3 and TRBJ1-1; TRBD1 agrees at 8 bases. The CDR3 spans 16 residues. J was trimmed by 1 base and V by 5 bases; bases with no gene match: 9. The germline CDR1 and CDR2 sequences are ENHRY and SYGVKD. Here the CDR3 DNA reads TGTGCCATCAGTCTGGGGACAGGTGAAGGGAACACTGAAGCTTTCTTT. Translation gives CAISLGTGEGNTEAFF.

This clonotype was seen only a few times. The genes are TRBV7-8 and TRBJ2-7, with D unresolved. This CDR3 region has 16 residues. V was trimmed by 5 bases and J by 3 bases, leaving 20 bases between them. Germline loops: CDR1 SGHVS, CDR2 FQNEAQ. In nucleotides, the CDR3 is TGTGCCAGCAGCCCAGACCCCTTCCCCTCTTACTACGAGCAGTACTTC. Translation gives CASSPDPFPSYYEQYF.

The chain recombines TRBV20-1 with TRBJ1-1; 9 bases match TRBD1. Germline CDR1 reads DFQATT; CDR2 reads SNEGSKA (reference sequence). This CDR3 spans 11 amino acids. For the CDR3, the DNA is TGCAGACCGACAGGGGGCACTGAAGCTTTCTTT. It is translated as CRPTGGTEAFF.

The rearrangement uses TRBV6-1 and TRBJ2-7; 9 nucleotides agree with TRBD1. Germline CDR1 and CDR2: MNHNS and SASEGT. Losses at the gene ends were 8 bases for V and 1 base for J; bases not matched to a gene: 9. There are 15 residues in the CDR3. The CDR3, as DNA: TGTGCCAGCTTCGGGACAGGGAAACTTTCCTACGAGCAGTACTTC. Residues: CASFGTGKLSYEQYF.

The rearrangement uses TRBV13 and TRBJ2-5; 9 bases agree with TRBD2. CDR1 is PRHDT, CDR2 FYEKMQ, per germline (reference sequence). V shed 1 base, J shed 5 bases, and the junction held 2 bases outside the gene matches. The CDR3 is 14 amino acids. CDR3 protein: CASSLATSGETQYF. The CDR3 DNA sequence: TGTGCCAGCAGCTTAGCCACTAGCGGGGAGACCCAGTACTTC.

This clonotype was seen a few times. J is TRBJ1-1 and V is TRBV12-3 or TRBV12-4; unclear D gene. The V gene lost 3 bases and the J gene lost 3 bases, with 8 bases spanning the gap. This CDR3 has 13 residues. CDR3: CASSLTRDTEAFF. In DNA, the CDR3 is TGTGCCAGCAGTTTGACAAGGGACACTGAAGCTTTCTTT.

CDR3 bases: TGTGCCTGGAGACAAGGGGGAGCCTATAGCAATCAGCCCCAGCATTTT. Its protein is CAWRQGGAYSNQPQHF. This chain uses TRBV30 with TRBJ1-5, with D possibly being TRBD1 (6 bases). Trimming cost V 3 bases and J 0 bases, with 15 bases left between them. Per germline, CDR1 GTSNPN and CDR2 SVGIG (reference sequence). This CDR3 is 16 amino acids long.

This clonotype was observed many times. This chain connects TRBV14 to TRBJ1-2; TRBD1 is a possible D gene (6 bases). The CDR3 length is 14 residues. Trimming cost V 2 bases and J 6 bases, with 13 bases left between them. In germline, CDR1 is SGHDN, CDR2 FVKESK. The DNA of the CDR3 is TGTGCCAGCAGCCAAACAGGGTTCGTAGATGGCTACACCTTC. Translation gives CASSQTGFVDGYTF.

V usage is TRBV27 and J usage is TRBJ2-7; 8 nucleotides agree with TRBD1. The V segment lost 0 bases and the J segment 6 bases; nucleotides outside the gene matches: 7. The CDR3 contains 15 residues. Germline CDR1 is MNHEY and CDR2 is SMNVEV (reference sequence). The CDR3 protein is CASSLSPDRASEQYF. The CDR3 DNA sequence: TGTGCCAGCAGTTTATCGCCGGACAGGGCTTCCGAGCAGTACTTC.